The text below deals with one TCR beta chain. Its antigen is unknown. The entry originates in a study of cytomegalovirus exposure and HLA in healthy donors. Clones were read by immunoSEQ multiplex PCR, and TCRdb kept only the in-frame ones, dropping some. Of 150,000 or so clones in the sample, 90% were seen once. Study results and limitations: The study labeled under 200 TCR beta chains cytomegalovirus-associated.

The source is a woman aged 25 to 39 in good health and CMV-seropositive. The sequenced sample was PBMCs.

The CDR3 sequence is CASSQAPLRDSRASGELFF. The CDR3 DNA sequence: TGCGCCAGCAGCCAAGCGCCACTCCGGGACAGTCGTGCATCCGGGGAGCTGTTTTTT. The rearrangement links TRBV4-1 to TRBJ2-2, with 7 positions matching TRBD1. The V and J ends lost 1 base and 6 bases, in that order; junction bases with no gene match: 17. Germline CDR1 is MGHRA and CDR2 is YSYEKL. This CDR3 is built from 19 residues.